This TCR beta chain was profiled in a study of PD-1 blockade in classical Hodgkin lymphoma. This CDR3 is 15 amino acids long. Looked up from germline, CDR1 is SEHNR and CDR2 is FQNEAQ (reference sequence). J was trimmed by 3 bases and V by 2 bases; bases with no gene match: 2. Regarding this clone: Its antigen remains unidentified.

Every patient had relapsed following autologous stem cell transplantation, and cohorts differed in brentuximab vedotin exposure. Broader study findings: What caused the repertoire differences, perhaps disease activity or prior therapy, remains undefined.

The repertoire was sequenced with immunoSEQ multiplex PCR; TCRdb's copy has only in-frame clones and lacks some. The sample lists 20,000 or so clones; over 65% were seen once. The receptor comes from a human donor with classical Hodgkin lymphoma. The rearrangement joins TRBV7-9 to TRBJ2-1; 9 nucleotides agree with TRBD2. This material consisted of peripheral blood mononuclear cells (PBMCs), taken before the second cycle of nivolumab. CDR3 loop: CASSLIAGVYNEQFF. The CDR3 DNA sequence: TGTGCCAGCAGCTTAATAGCGGGAGTCTACAATGAGCAGTTCTTC.